Below, 25 T cell receptor beta chains from the same sample are listed, as sequenced in a study of human T cells and chemical hapten exposure. TCRdb itself ran the RACE reads through MiXCR, one entry per CDR3 protein. The repertoire has about 70,000 distinct CDR3 sequences, about a tenth of them found once; the top ten carry 4% to 6%. The time point here: pre-sensitization, week 0. Noted treatment: therapeutic diphenylcyclopropenone sensitization with weekly scalp DPC. Specimen: whole blood, collected in connection with sensitization to the hapten diphenylcyclopropenone (DPC). The receptor set was obtained from a woman between 45 and 60 years old with alopecia areata. Some clones in this sample may be carry-over from other donors' samples.

In this sample, this clonotype turned up many times. The chain has TRBV10-2 and TRBJ1-2; TRBD1 might be the D (5 bases). This CDR3 contains 14 residues. Trimming took off 6 bases at V and 2 bases at J, with 13 bases between the two ends. The germline V gene encodes CDR1 WSHSY and CDR2 SAAADI. As DNA, the CDR3 is TGCGCCAGCAGGACGACGCAGGGAAACTATGGCTACACCTTC. This sequence encodes CASRTTQGNYGYTF.

A few counts support this clonotype. The chain joins TRBV21-1 to TRBJ2-5; no check of the table's D call, TRBD2, against the DNA was made. TRBV21-1 is recorded as a pseudogene. The CDR3 is 16 residues long. CDR3 loop: CASTYINDSGQETQYF. The CDR3 DNA reads TGTGCCAGCACCTACATAAATGACAGCGGGCAAGAGACCCAGTACTTC.

This clonotype occurred many times. V gene TRBV10-1 combines with J gene TRBJ2-7; the D is unclear. Germline V gene lookup returns CDR1 WNHNN and CDR2 SYGVQD (reference sequence). Trimming pared 1 base from V and 3 bases from J, leaving 7 bases between. This CDR3 has 13 amino acids. CDR3 amino acids: CASSEFPNYEQYF. In DNA form, the CDR3 reads TGCGCCAGCAGTGAGTTTCCTAACTACGAGCAGTACTTC.

The J gene is TRBJ1-2, the V gene TRBV11-1; 7 bases align to TRBD1. The germline V gene encodes CDR1 SGHAT and CDR2 FQDESV (reference sequence). The CDR3 covers 13 residues. With V trimmed by 4 bases and J by 2 bases, 1 base remained unmatched. CDR3 nucleotide sequence: TGTGCCAGCAGCTCGGGACAGAACTATGGCTACACCTTC. Translated: CASSSGQNYGYTF.

This clonotype showed up just a few times. The chain employs TRBV15 and TRBJ1-3; no definite D call. This CDR3 is 14 amino acids long. Germline CDR1 reads LNHNV; CDR2 reads YYDKDF (reference sequence). Trimming took off 3 bases at V and 3 bases at J, with 9 bases between the two ends. CDR3 coding DNA: TGTGCCACCAGCAGCGAACAGTTTGGAAACACCATATATTTT. Protein product: CATSSEQFGNTIYF.

Only a few counts were recorded for this clonotype. CDR3 region: CASSFDNSQETQYF. The CDR3 bases are TGTGCCAGCAGTTTTGATAATTCCCAAGAGACCCAGTACTTC. This chain links TRBV28 with TRBJ2-5; D not certain. V was pared by 3 bases and J by 1 base, with 9 bases between. Germline loops: CDR1 MDHEN, CDR2 SYDVKM. The CDR3 runs 14 residues.

This clonotype was counted ten times or more. The V call is TRBV3-1, the J call TRBJ1-2; D gene unclear. CDR3 size: 12 residues. Germline CDR1 reads LGHDT; CDR2 reads YNNKEL (reference sequence). Deletions cut 4 bases from V and 8 bases from J, with 11 bases between. The DNA for the CDR3 is TGTGCCAGCAGCCTTGGACTTGACGGCTACACCTTC. Amino acid sequence: CASSLGLDGYTF.

This clonotype was detected many times. The CDR3 sequence is CASSPARYGYTF. Written as DNA, the CDR3 is TGTGCCAGCAGCCCAGCCCGCTATGGCTACACCTTC. The chain combines TRBV7-9 with TRBJ1-2; D gene ambiguous. The CDR3 extends over 12 amino acids. Per the germline V gene, CDR1 is SEHNR and CDR2 is FQNEAQ (reference sequence). Trimming shortened V by 5 bases and J by 4 bases, and 8 bases separated the two germline ends. Supplemented by reference TRBV7-9 and TRBJ1-2, the full variable domain reads DTGVSQNPRHKITKRGQNVTFRCDPISEHNRLYWYRQTLGQGPEFLTYFQNEAQLEKSRLLSDRFSAERPKGSFSTLEIQRTEQGDSAMYLCASSPARYGYTFGSGTRLTVV.

This clonotype was seen only a few times. V and J are TRBV7-3 and TRBJ2-6, with TRBD1 identical over 7 bases. CDR3 length: 18 amino acids. CDR1 is SGHTA, CDR2 FQGTGA, per germline. V shed 4 bases and J 0 bases; nucleotides not matched to a gene: 9. The CDR3 here is CASSSPGQPHSGANVLTF. The CDR3 bases are TGTGCCAGCAGCTCACCGGGACAGCCACACTCTGGGGCCAACGTCCTGACTTTC.

In its sample, this clonotype was seen a few times. The chain carries TRBV19 and TRBJ2-6, with a weak D call TRBD1 (5 bases). V was cut by 8 bases and J by 0 bases, with 17 bases left in between. This CDR3 region has 17 residues. Germline CDR1 LNHDA, CDR2 SQIVND (reference sequence). The CDR3 nucleotides are TGTGCCAGTCGGACGCAGGGTGTGGTCTCTGGGGCCAACGTCCTGACTTTC. It encodes CASRTQGVVSGANVLTF.

The chain joins TRBV20-1 to TRBJ2-5, with a possible D match to TRBD2 (6 bases). V lost 6 bases to trimming and J lost 2 bases, with 13 bases between them. The CDR3 contains 13 residues. Per germline, CDR1 DFQATT and CDR2 SNEGSKA (reference sequence). CDR3 coding DNA: TGCAGTGCACATCGAGGAGGGCAAGAGACCCAGTACTTC. Protein product: CSAHRGGQETQYF.

This clonotype was recorded many times. The chain recombines TRBV7-6 with TRBJ1-3, with TRBD1 matching 9 bases. Germline CDR1 and CDR2: SGHVS and FNYEAQ. The CDR3 is made up of 15 amino acids. The V gene end was trimmed by 5 bases and the J gene end by 2 bases; junction bases not matched to a gene: 4. CDR3 coding DNA: TGTGCCAGCAGCCTGAGACAGGGGGCTGGAAACACCATATATTTT. The encoded protein is CASSLRQGAGNTIYF.

This clonotype was seen only a few times. The rearrangement joins TRBV7-8 to TRBJ2-7; TRBD1 matches at 8 bases. V shed 0 bases, J shed 3 bases, and the junction held 4 bases outside the gene matches. This CDR3 is built from 15 residues. CDR1 SGHVS and CDR2 FQNEAQ come from the germline V gene. CDR3 nucleotide sequence: TGTGCCAGCAGCTTAGCGGCGACAGGGGTCTACGAGCAGTACTTC. It encodes CASSLAATGVYEQYF.

This clonotype was counted many times. J is TRBJ2-3 and V is TRBV20-1; D is perhaps TRBD2 (5 bases). Trimming shortened V by 6 bases and J by 5 bases, and 21 bases separated the two germline ends. Germline values: CDR1 DFQATT, CDR2 SNEGSKA (reference sequence). This CDR3 comprises 15 residues. The CDR3 loop is CSAGPTSGLRDTQYF. CDR3 nucleotides: TGCAGTGCGGGTCCCACTAGTGGACTCAGAGATACGCAGTATTTT.

This clonotype was seen repeatedly, ten times or more. The chain links TRBV7-9 to TRBJ2-5, with 7 nucleotides matching TRBD2. Germline V CDR1 and CDR2: SEHNR, FQNEAQ (reference sequence). CDR3 length: 15 amino acids. Germline trimming cut 8 bases from V and 5 bases from J; bases unmatched to any gene: 14. The DNA of the CDR3 is TGTGCCAGCGGAGAACTGCGGCAGGGAGGGGAGACCCAGTACTTC. This codes for CASGELRQGGETQYF.

This chain joins TRBV4-3 and TRBJ2-1; D call uncertain. The CDR3 contains 14 residues. The germline CDR1 and CDR2 sequences are LGHNA and YSLEER. Trimming took off 0 bases at V and 0 bases at J, with 3 bases between the two ends. The CDR3 here is CASSQEPSYNEQFF. CDR3 nucleotides: TGCGCCAGCAGCCAAGAACCCTCCTACAATGAGCAGTTCTTC.

This clonotype occurred many times. This chain links TRBV20-1 with TRBJ2-5; perhaps TRBD2 as D (6 bases). Germline V gives CDR1 DFQATT, CDR2 SNEGSKA (reference sequence). Trimming removed 5 bases at V and 1 base at J, with 23 bases between. The CDR3 has 17 amino acids. For the CDR3, the DNA is TGCAGTGCTTGCCCTCCGGGTCCGGGACTCAGCCAAGAGACCCAGTACTTC. Amino acids: CSACPPGPGLSQETQYF.

This clonotype was recorded many times. J is TRBJ1-5 and V is TRBV6-1; D gene uncertain. The germline V and J ends were trimmed by 3 bases and 4 bases, with 16 bases remaining between them. Germline values: CDR1 MNHNS, CDR2 SASEGT. CDR3 length: 16 residues. CDR3 sequence: CASSDGPGTGNQPQHF. The CDR3 DNA reads as TGTGCCAGCAGTGATGGACCGGGCACGGGGAATCAGCCCCAGCATTTT.

This clonotype showed up just a few times. This chain's CDR3 is CASSEGLDSEQYF. The CDR3 DNA follows: TGTGCCAGCAGTGAGGGACTAGATTCCGAGCAGTACTTC. The chain has TRBV2 and TRBJ2-7, with 8 bases fitting TRBD2. CDR1 and CDR2 from the germline V gene are SNHLY and FYNNEI. With V trimmed by 3 bases and J by 6 bases, 4 bases remained unmatched. The length of the CDR3 is 13 residues.

This clonotype was recorded a few times. The genes are TRBV6-2 or TRBV6-3 and TRBJ1-1, with TRBD1 identical over 7 bases. The CDR3 loop spans 15 amino acids. V lost 8 bases and J lost 0; bases outside the gene matches: 9. Germline CDR1 reads MNHEY; CDR2 reads SVGEGT. The CDR3 is CASSPGTAMNTEAFF. DNA for the CDR3: TGTGCCAGCTCCCCCGGGACAGCCATGAACACTGAAGCTTTCTTT.

This clonotype showed up just a few times. The V call is TRBV27, the J call TRBJ2-7, with 7 bases aligning to TRBD1. Germline CDR1 is MNHEY and CDR2 is SMNVEV (reference sequence). Germline trimming cut 6 bases from V and 2 bases from J; bases unmatched to any gene: 4. The CDR3 extends over 13 amino acids. The CDR3, as DNA: TGTGCCAGCAGACTGGGACAGACCTACGAGCAGTACTTC. The encoded protein is CASRLGQTYEQYF.

At least ten counts were recorded for this clonotype. This chain uses TRBV20-1 with TRBJ2-2, with a tentative D call TRBD2 (5 bases). The CDR3 is made up of 16 amino acids. V dropped 0 bases and J dropped 4 bases, with 15 bases sitting between them. Germline values: CDR1 DFQATT, CDR2 SNEGSKA (reference sequence). CDR3 nucleotides: TGCAGTGCTAGAGACATAAGGAGGTCGAGCACCGGGGAGCTGTTTTTT. The encoded protein is CSARDIRRSSTGELFF.

Notes on this clonotype: A much larger clone is a single base away; this may be a read error. The V gene is TRBV4-3, the J gene TRBJ2-5; possible D gene TRBD1, 6 bases. Looked up from germline, CDR1 is LGHNA and CDR2 is YSLEER. The CDR3 runs 14 residues. The CDR3 is CVSSLNRAQETQYF. DNA for the CDR3: TGCGTCAGCAGCCTAAACAGGGCCCAAGAGACCCAGTACTTC.

This clonotype was observed a few times. This chain uses TRBV28 with TRBJ2-7; unclear D gene. The CDR3 has 16 amino acids. Per the germline V gene, CDR1 is MDHEN and CDR2 is SYDVKM. V was shortened by 5 bases and J by 4 bases, with 21 bases between the two germline ends. The CDR3 spells CASSPLWLVGSYEQYF. CDR3 bases: TGTGCCAGCAGTCCCCTCTGGCTAGTTGGATCATACGAGCAGTACTTC.

This clonotype was observed many times. Written as DNA, the CDR3 is TGCAGCGTTCTACAGGGCCCGGGACAGGGCCTCTACACTGAAGCTTTCTTT. This codes for CSVLQGPGQGLYTEAFF. The chain combines TRBV29-1 with TRBJ1-1; 9 bases line up with TRBD1. V was clipped by 5 bases and J by 3 bases; unmatched bases: 16. The CDR3 sequence is 17 residues long. Germline CDR1 and CDR2: SQVTM and ANQGSEA.